This TCR beta chain derives from a study of T cell responses to AZD1222 COVID-19 vaccine. Study-level background: Second-dose recipients at about 4 or about 12 weeks were treated as one pooled group.

The CDR3 spans 15 residues. Germline CDR1 is SGDLS and CDR2 is YYNGEE. V lost 2 bases and J lost 7; bases outside the gene matches: 5. The protocol was immunoSEQ multiplex PCR, while the TCRdb copy is restricted to in-frame clones and leaves out a portion. The repertoire holds more than 110,000 clones, with approximately 90% as singletons. Study-level findings and limits: It was only after the peak T cell response that any repertoires were sampled. Spike-specific TCR breadth rose after two AZD1222 doses, and depth rose as well.

About this clone itself: The antigen remains undetermined.

The source of this sequence is an adult in good health. This specimen consisted of peripheral blood, obtained on day 0 of AZD1222 vaccination. J is TRBJ1-4 and V is TRBV9, with 10 positions matching TRBD1. The CDR3 protein is CASSVDRGRTEKLFF. CDR3 sequence (DNA): TGTGCCAGCAGCGTCGACAGGGGGCGCACTGAAAAACTGTTTTTT.